This section outlines one T cell receptor beta chain sequence together with its context. With random hexamers, roughly 0.45 to 1 ug RNA was reverse transcribed. TCRdb reanalysed the immunoSEQ multiplex PCR reads using MiXCR and keeps one entry per CDR3 protein. The table records approximately 100,000 distinct CDR3 sequences, roughly 97% of them present only once. This sample is drawn from a study of CD8 T cells in Susac syndrome. The CDR3 totals 15 residues. Germline CDR1 MNHEY, CDR2 SVGAGI. V lost 0 bases and J 0 bases, leaving 8 bases between the germline ends. The sequenced sample consisted of CD4+ T cells from PBMCs. This TCR was recovered from a human donor in good health. The rearrangement uses TRBV6-5 and TRBJ1-1; D is uncertain. CDR3 sequence: CASSYSGLMNTEAFF. CDR3 nucleotides: TGTGCCAGCAGTTACTCTGGACTTATGAACACTGAAGCTTTCTTT.